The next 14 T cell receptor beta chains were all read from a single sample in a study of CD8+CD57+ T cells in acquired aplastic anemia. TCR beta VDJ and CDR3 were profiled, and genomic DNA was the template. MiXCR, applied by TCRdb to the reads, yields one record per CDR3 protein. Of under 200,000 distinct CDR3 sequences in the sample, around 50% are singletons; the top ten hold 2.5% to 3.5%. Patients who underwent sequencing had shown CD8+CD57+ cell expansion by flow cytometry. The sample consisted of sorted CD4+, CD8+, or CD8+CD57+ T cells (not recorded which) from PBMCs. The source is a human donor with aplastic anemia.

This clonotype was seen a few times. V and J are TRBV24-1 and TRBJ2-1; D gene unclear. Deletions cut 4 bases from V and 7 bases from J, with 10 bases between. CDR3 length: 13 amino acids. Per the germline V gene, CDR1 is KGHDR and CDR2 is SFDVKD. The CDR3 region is CATSEPSRNEQFF. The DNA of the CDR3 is TGTGCCACCAGTGAGCCTAGTAGGAATGAGCAGTTCTTC.

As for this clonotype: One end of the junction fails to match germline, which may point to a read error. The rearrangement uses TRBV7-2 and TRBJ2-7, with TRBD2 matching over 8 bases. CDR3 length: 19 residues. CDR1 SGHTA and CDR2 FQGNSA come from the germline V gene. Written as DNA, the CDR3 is TGTGCCAGCAGCTTAGCGCAAGCGGGAGTCCGGACAGATACCTACGAACAGTACTTC. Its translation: CASSLAQAGVRTDTYEQYF.

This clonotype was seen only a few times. The chain's CDR3 is CASSPGGIGLNSYEQYF. CDR3 nucleotides: TGTGCCAGCAGCCCAGGCGGGATTGGACTCAACTCCTACGAGCAGTACTTC. This chain joins TRBV7-8 and TRBJ2-7, with a tentative D call TRBD2 (6 bases). The CDR3 runs to 17 residues. Germline CDR1 is SGHVS and CDR2 is FQNEAQ. The V end was cut by 5 bases, the J end by 0 bases, with 20 bases between.

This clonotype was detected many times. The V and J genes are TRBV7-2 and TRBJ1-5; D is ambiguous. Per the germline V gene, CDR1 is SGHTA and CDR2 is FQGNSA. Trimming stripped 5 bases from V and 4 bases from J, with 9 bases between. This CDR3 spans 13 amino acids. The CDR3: CASSLGVNQPQHF. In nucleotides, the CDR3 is TGTGCCAGCAGCCTTGGGGTAAATCAGCCCCAGCATTTT.

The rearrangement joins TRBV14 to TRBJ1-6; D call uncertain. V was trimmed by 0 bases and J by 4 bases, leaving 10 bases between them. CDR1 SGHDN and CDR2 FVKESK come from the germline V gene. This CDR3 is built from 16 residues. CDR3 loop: CASSQDSSRYNSPLHF. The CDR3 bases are TGTGCCAGCAGCCAAGACAGCAGCCGATATAATTCACCCCTCCACTTT. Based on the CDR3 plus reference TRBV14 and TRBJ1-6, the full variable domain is EAGVTQFPSHSVIEKGQTVTLRCDPISGHDNLYWYRRVMGKEIKFLLHFVKESKQDESGMPNNRFLAERTGGTYSTLKVQPAELEDSGVYFCASSQDSSRYNSPLHFGNGTRLTVT.

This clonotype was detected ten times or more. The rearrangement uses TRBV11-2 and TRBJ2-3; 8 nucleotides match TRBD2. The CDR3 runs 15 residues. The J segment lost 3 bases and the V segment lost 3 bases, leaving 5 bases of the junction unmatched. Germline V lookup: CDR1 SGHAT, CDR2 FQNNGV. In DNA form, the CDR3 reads TGTGCCAGCAGCTTCAGACTAGCGATAACAGATACGCAGTATTTT. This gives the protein CASSFRLAITDTQYF.

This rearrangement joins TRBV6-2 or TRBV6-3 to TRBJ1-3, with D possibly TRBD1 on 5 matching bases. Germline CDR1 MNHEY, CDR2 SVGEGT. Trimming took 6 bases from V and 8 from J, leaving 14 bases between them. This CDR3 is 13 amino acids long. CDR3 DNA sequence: TGTGCCAGCAGACTCGGGGCCCTGGACACCATATATTTT. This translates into CASRLGALDTIYF.

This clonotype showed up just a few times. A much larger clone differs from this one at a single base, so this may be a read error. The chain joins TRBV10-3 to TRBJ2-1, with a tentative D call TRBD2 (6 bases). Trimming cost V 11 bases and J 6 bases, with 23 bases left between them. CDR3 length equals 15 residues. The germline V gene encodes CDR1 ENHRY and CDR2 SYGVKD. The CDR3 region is CAATELAAPSNEQFF. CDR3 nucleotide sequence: TGTGCCGCCACGGAACTAGCCGCTCCCTCCAATGAGCAGTTCTTC.

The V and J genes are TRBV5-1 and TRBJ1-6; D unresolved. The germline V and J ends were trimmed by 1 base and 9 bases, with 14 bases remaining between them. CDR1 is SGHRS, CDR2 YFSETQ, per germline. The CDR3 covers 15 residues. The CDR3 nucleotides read TGCGCCAGCAGCTTGTCGGCAAGCTCAGGTTCACCCCTCCACTTT. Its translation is CASSLSASSGSPLHF.

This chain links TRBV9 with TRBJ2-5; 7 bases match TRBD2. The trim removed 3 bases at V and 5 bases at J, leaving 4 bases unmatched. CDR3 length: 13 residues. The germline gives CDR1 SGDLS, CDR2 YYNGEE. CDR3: CASSAAGLETQYF. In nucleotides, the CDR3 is TGTGCCAGCAGCGCAGCGGGGTTGGAGACCCAGTACTTC.

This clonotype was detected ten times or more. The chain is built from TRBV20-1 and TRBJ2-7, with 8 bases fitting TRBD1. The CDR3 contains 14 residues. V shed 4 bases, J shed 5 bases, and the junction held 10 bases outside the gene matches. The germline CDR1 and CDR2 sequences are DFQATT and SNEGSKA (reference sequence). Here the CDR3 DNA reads TGCAGTGCTACCCTTAGGACAGGGTTCGACGAGCAGTACTTC. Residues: CSATLRTGFDEQYF.

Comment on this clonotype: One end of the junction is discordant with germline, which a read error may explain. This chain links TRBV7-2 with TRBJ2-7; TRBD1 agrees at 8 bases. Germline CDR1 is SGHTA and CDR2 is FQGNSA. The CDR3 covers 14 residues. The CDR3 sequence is CASSLYQGANEQYF. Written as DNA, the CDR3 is TGCGCCAGCAGCTTGTATCAGGGGGCCAACGAGCAGTACTTC.

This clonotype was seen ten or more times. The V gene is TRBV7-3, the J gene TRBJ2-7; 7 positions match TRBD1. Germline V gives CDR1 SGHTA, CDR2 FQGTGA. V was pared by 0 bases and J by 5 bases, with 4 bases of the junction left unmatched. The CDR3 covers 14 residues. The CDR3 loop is CASSLTRTGNEQYF. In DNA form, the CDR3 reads TGTGCCAGCAGCTTAACCAGGACAGGCAACGAGCAGTACTTC.

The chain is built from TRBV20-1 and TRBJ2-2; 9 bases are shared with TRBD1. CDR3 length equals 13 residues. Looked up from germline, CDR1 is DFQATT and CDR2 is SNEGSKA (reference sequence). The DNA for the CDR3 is TGCAGCGCGGGACAGGGGAACACCGGGGAGCTGTTTTTT. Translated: CSAGQGNTGELFF.